The T cell receptor (beta chain) described here comes from a study of T-cell reconstitution after alpha-beta-depleted transplantation in children. Overall study results and limits: TCRbeta diversity was high at day 60 in some patients (a result of surviving recipient T cells and thymic progenitors). T-cell numbers and diversity, one year after transplant, stemmed largely from T cells that were newly produced. By about two months after transplant, alpha-beta T cells reportedly arose from several hundred graft clones that had expanded.

TCRbeta library preparation incorporated unique molecular identifiers. TCRdb redid the calling of the PCR reads with MiXCR, one entry per CDR3 protein. The sample includes some 290,000 distinct CDR3 sequences, more than 20% of them seen just once. This clonotype was seen a few times. Its matching antigen is unknown. This CDR3 has 14 amino acids. Germline-derived CDR1 and CDR2 are SGHTA and FQGNSA. Trimming took off 3 bases at V and 4 bases at J, with 10 bases between the two ends. The clonotype originates from a male patient aged 10 to 17 who had a stem cell transplant for acute lymphoblastic leukemia, so the T cells may come from the graft donor. The material sequenced was PBMCs, mostly from graft donor cells, taken 180 days after TCRalphabeta/CD19-depleted stem cell transplant. The V call is TRBV7-2, the J call TRBJ2-1; D perhaps matches TRBD1 (7 bases). CDR3 region: CASSFRGVYNEQFF. In DNA, the CDR3 is TGTGCCAGCAGCTTCAGGGGGGTTTACAATGAGCAGTTCTTC. Filled out from reference TRBV7-2 and TRBJ2-1, the complete variable domain reads GAGVSQSPSNKVTEKGKDVELRCDPISGHTALYWYRQSLGQGLEFLIYFQGNSAPDKSGLPSDRFSAERTGGSVSTLTIQRTQQEDSAVYLCASSFRGVYNEQFFGPGTRLTVL.